This T cell receptor (beta chain) was documented in a study of blood T cell repertoires in COVID-19 (dated by TCRdb to about 2020). Study-wide context: Samples covering the acute and convalescent phases of COVID-19 were provided by collaborators in the United States, Italy and Spain. The prospective study material was composed of cDNA or gDNA derived from T cells, B-cell-depleted T cells, or PBMCs. The dataset comprised deeply sampled blood TCRbeta repertoires from subjects exposed to, actively infected with, or recovered from COVID-19. The repertoires were made available in a free public database intended to serve as a resource for research on the immune response to SARS-CoV-2. Samples came from the ongoing ImmuneRACE study (first 160 participants) plus 1,254 subjects from 6 global collaborators. Nearly every sample came with metadata listing a de-identified subject ID, COVID-19 status, age in years and sex. Where available, HLA class I and class II types were obtained from metadata supplied by the sample provider rather than from assay-based typing.

In Seattle, one collaborating source enrolled patients while the infection was active and tracked those patients longitudinally over the course of disease. The collaborating institutions used their own protocols to collect whole blood in K2EDTA tubes. For TCRbeta analysis, collaborators shipped samples in one of three forms: frozen whole blood, isolated PBMCs, or DNA extracted from either of those sample types. Here is what the overall study found, with its caveats: How much clinical and demographic metadata was included differed by source and by participant, and the metadata was provided uncurated.

A note on this clone: Its antigen remains undetermined. Per-base qualities were not stored, and no clone one base away is much larger.

As encoded in the germline V gene (reference sequence), CDR1 is DFQATT while CDR2 is SNEGSKA. Reading from cysteine to phenylalanine, the CDR3 counts 11 amino acids. The entry retains the CDR3 DNA only, 33 bases that are in frame from base 1. The germline ends are 11 bases apart after V is trimmed by 6 bases and J by 8 bases. TCRbeta CDR3 regions were amplified from genomic DNA using the immunoSEQ Assay, a bias-controlled multiplex PCR. The original methods were these. The number of nucleated cells in each sample was estimated from the amplification of reference gene primers within the assay. Sequence reads were collapsed and filtered to measure the absolute abundance of every unique TCRbeta CDR3 rearrangement. For each sample, productive Simpson clonality was calculated as the square root of Simpson's diversity index over productive rearrangements. TCRdb obtained this table from immuneACCESS and retained in-frame rearrangements with V and J assigned. These tables miss some clones; where compared with another copy, unresolved V genes account for less than half of the shortfall, and the remainder is unexplained. V and J calls and clone size come straight from that table; D and trimming were deduced from the DNA. This sample comprises 300,000 to 450,000 clones, around 92% of them detected only once. Around 3% of the sample is in the top ten clones.

The receptor was isolated from a woman under 40 with COVID-19, enrolled during active disease. This receptor chain uses TRBV20-1 and TRBJ2-1; a confident D gene designation cannot be given. Material for sequencing was peripheral blood. The nucleotide sequence is given as TGCAGTGCCCCGCAAAACTATGAGCAGTTCTTC. This encodes CSAPQNYEQFF.